One sample yielded the 28 T cell receptor beta chains listed below, sequenced in a study of identical twins. TCRdb re-called the 5' RACE reads with MiXCR, one entry per CDR3 protein. The data hold 240,000 or so distinct CDR3 sequences, with roughly 7% observed a single time. These data also featured in a second study, about yellow fever vaccine responses in identical twins.

Sequencing was performed on memory (CD45RO+) T cells sorted from blood. All receptors derive from a woman between 18 and 30 years old in good health.

This clonotype came up many times. V usage is TRBV7-2 and J usage is TRBJ2-1, with a tentative D call TRBD2 (5 bases). V gave up 6 bases and J gave up 9 bases, with 15 bases separating them. The germline V gene encodes CDR1 SGHTA and CDR2 FQGNSA. The CDR3 contains 13 residues. CDR3 protein: CASSYTRLGEQFF. The CDR3 DNA sequence: TGTGCCAGCAGTTATACTAGGTTAGGTGAGCAGTTCTTC.

This clonotype has more than one count but fewer than ten. The chain has TRBV7-6 and TRBJ2-5, with D perhaps assigned TRBD1 or TRBD2 (5 bases each). The V end lost 2 bases, the J end lost 1 base, and 14 bases lay between the germline ends. CDR3 length: 16 residues. Germline CDR1 SGHVS, CDR2 FNYEAQ. CDR3 bases: TGTGCCAGCAGCTTAACGCCTGGGGGTCCCCAAGAGACCCAGTACTTC. It specifies CASSLTPGGPQETQYF.

The chain carries TRBV11-3 and TRBJ2-1, with 7 bases lining up with TRBD1. V was pared by 6 bases and J by 10 bases, with 6 bases of the junction left unmatched. Germline CDR1 is SGHNT and CDR2 is YENEEA. CDR3 length equals 12 residues. The CDR3 spells CASSLPGQEQFF. DNA of the CDR3: TGTGCCAGCAGTCTTCCGGGACAGGAGCAGTTCTTC.

The chain employs TRBV2 and TRBJ2-2; D call uncertain. CDR1 SNHLY and CDR2 FYNNEI come from the germline V gene. Trimming pared 7 bases from V and 1 base from J, leaving 7 bases between. This CDR3 is built from 13 residues. The CDR3 here is CASKAENTGELFF. Here the CDR3 DNA reads TGTGCCAGCAAGGCGGAGAACACCGGGGAGCTGTTTTTT.

This clonotype turned up a few times. V and J are TRBV28 and TRBJ2-1, with D maybe TRBD1 (5 bases). The CDR3 contains 15 residues. V dropped 8 bases and J dropped 4 bases, with 18 bases sitting between them. CDR1 MDHEN and CDR2 SYDVKM come from the germline V gene. CDR3 loop: CASGVMRQGYNEQFF. The CDR3, as DNA: TGTGCCAGCGGTGTTATGAGGCAGGGATACAATGAGCAGTTCTTC.

This clonotype was seen only a few times. This chain uses TRBV4-1 with TRBJ2-1, with D possibly being TRBD1 or TRBD2 (5 bases each). The V end lost 0 bases, the J end lost 6 bases, and 15 bases lay between the germline ends. The CDR3 loop spans 16 amino acids. In germline, CDR1 is MGHRA, CDR2 YSYEKL. CDR3 in DNA: TGCGCCAGCAGCCAAGATTGGGGACGTCGGGCCAATGAGCAGTTCTTC. Protein sequence: CASSQDWGRRANEQFF.

The genes are TRBV20-1 and TRBJ2-7; D is possibly TRBD1 (5 bases). The CDR3 spans 16 residues. Trimming took off 0 bases at V and 2 bases at J, with 17 bases between the two ends. Germline CDR1 is DFQATT and CDR2 is SNEGSKA (reference sequence). The CDR3 here is CSARDLERTWAYEQYV. CDR3 bases: TGCAGTGCTAGAGATCTCGAACGGACATGGGCCTACGAGCAGTACGTC.

The gene calls are TRBV5-1 and TRBJ2-1; D might be TRBD1 (6 bases). This CDR3 has 15 amino acids. V dropped 4 bases and J dropped 10 bases, with 21 bases sitting between them. The germline V gene has CDR1 SGHRS and CDR2 YFSETQ. CDR3 amino acids: CASSQGTLTVGEQFF. The CDR3 DNA reads TGCGCCAGCAGCCAAGGGACACTCACCGTAGGGGAGCAGTTCTTC.

As to this clonotype: One base away lies a much larger clone, so this may be a sequencing read error. In DNA form, the CDR3 reads TGCAGTGCTAGCGACCTGAACACCGGGGAGCTGGTTTTT. This translates into CSASDLNTGELVF. This chain joins TRBV20-1 and TRBJ2-2; weak D call: TRBD2 (5 bases). Germline CDR1 and CDR2: DFQATT and SNEGSKA (reference sequence). CDR3 length equals 13 residues.

This clonotype has a count of ten or more. J is TRBJ2-3 and V is TRBV12-3 or TRBV12-4, with 7 nucleotides matching TRBD2. This CDR3 is built from 17 residues. V was clipped by 6 bases and J by 3 bases; unmatched bases: 15. The CDR3 region has the DNA TGTGCCAGCAGACTAACCGTCGGGGGAGGGGCGACAGATACGCAGTATTTT. Its protein product is CASRLTVGGGATDTQYF.

This clonotype showed up many times. This chain joins TRBV4-2 and TRBJ2-3; D gene ambiguous. Germline V CDR1 and CDR2: LGHNA, YNFKEQ. The CDR3 is 15 amino acids. Trimming stripped 4 bases from V and 2 bases from J, with 13 bases between. CDR3 loop: CASSPAAYSTDTQYF. In DNA, the CDR3 is TGTGCCAGCAGCCCCGCGGCTTACTCCACAGATACGCAGTATTTT.

This rearrangement joins TRBV20-1 to TRBJ2-1, with 7 bases matching TRBD2. Trimming removed 6 bases from V and 7 bases from J; junction bases left unmatched: 12. The CDR3 consists of 14 residues. Germline V gives CDR1 DFQATT, CDR2 SNEGSKA (reference sequence). In DNA form, the CDR3 reads TGCAGTGCCACTGGGGGGAGGGCCGAAAATGAGCAGTTCTTC. It codes for CSATGGRAENEQFF.

The chain recombines TRBV18 with TRBJ1-5; 9 nucleotides agree with TRBD1. The CDR3 runs to 15 residues. V dropped 3 bases and J dropped 6; count of bases not matched to a gene: 6. Germline V gene lookup returns CDR1 KGHSH and CDR2 LQKENI. The CDR3 protein is CASSPGTGWGQPQHF. Here the CDR3 DNA reads TGTGCCAGCTCACCCGGGACAGGGTGGGGTCAGCCCCAGCATTTT.

This clonotype was observed a few times. V usage is TRBV19 and J usage is TRBJ2-1, with D perhaps TRBD2 (6 bases). V was pared by 5 bases and J by 2 bases, with 19 bases between. In germline, CDR1 is LNHDA, CDR2 SQIVND (reference sequence). This CDR3 is 17 amino acids long. CDR3 nucleotides: TGTGCCAGTAGTGTGGGAGGAGTCGGAACGCCCTACAATGAGCAGTTCTTC. It is translated as CASSVGGVGTPYNEQFF. Complete variable domain (other parts from reference TRBV19 and TRBJ2-1): DGGITQSPKYLFRKEGQNVTLSCEQNLNHDAMYWYRQDPGQGLRLIYYSQIVNDFQKGDIAEGYSVSREKKESFPLTVTSAQKNPTAFYLCASSVGGVGTPYNEQFFGPGTRLTVL.

The chain has TRBV29-1 and TRBJ2-1; D ambiguous. Trimming cost V 6 bases and J 3 bases, with 9 bases left between them. CDR3 size: 12 residues. Germline-derived CDR1 and CDR2 are SQVTM and ANQGSEA. CDR3 in amino acids: CSVVTHYNEQFF. The CDR3 region has the DNA TGCAGCGTGGTAACCCACTACAATGAGCAGTTCTTC.

The chain combines TRBV7-2 with TRBJ2-7; 8 bases align to TRBD2. From germline, CDR1 is SGHTA and CDR2 FQGNSA. There are 16 residues in the CDR3. V gave up 4 bases and J gave up 0 bases; unmatched junction bases: 8. The CDR3 loop is CASSSRWREASYEQYF. CDR3 nucleotides: TGTGCCAGCAGCTCTAGGTGGCGGGAGGCCTCCTACGAGCAGTACTTC.

The chain employs TRBV6-1 and TRBJ2-2, with no clear D. The CDR3 spans 15 residues. CDR1 is MNHNS, CDR2 SASEGT, per germline. Trimming took 2 bases from V and 4 from J, leaving 11 bases between them. Written as DNA, the CDR3 is TGTGCCAGCAGTGAAAACGGGTTAAGCACCGGGGAGCTGTTTTTT. Its protein product is CASSENGLSTGELFF.

This clonotype was observed at least ten times. The rearrangement uses TRBV7-9 and TRBJ2-1; D is possibly TRBD1 (5 bases). V lost 5 bases and J lost 8, with 19 bases in between. The CDR3 sequence is 15 residues long. CDR1 is SEHNR, CDR2 FQNEAQ, per germline (reference sequence). CDR3 bases: TGTGCCAGCAGCAGCTTGGACCCCGCCAGGGATGAGCAGTTCTTC. It is translated as CASSSLDPARDEQFF.

Only a few counts were recorded for this clonotype. The chain is built from TRBV27 and TRBJ2-4; tentatively, D is TRBD1 (5 bases). Trimming removed 3 bases from V and 13 bases from J, with 22 bases in between. Looked up from germline, CDR1 is MNHEY and CDR2 is SMNVEV (reference sequence). The CDR3 is 15 amino acids. The CDR3 here is CASSFDSRLGAAQYF. CDR3 coding DNA: TGTGCCAGCAGTTTTGATTCCCGTTTAGGGGCTGCGCAGTACTTC.

Many counts were recorded for this clonotype. The V and J genes are TRBV6-5 and TRBJ2-6, with a weak D call TRBD2 (5 bases). The CDR3 length is 16 residues. From germline, CDR1 is MNHEY and CDR2 SVGAGI. V was trimmed by 4 bases and J by 0 bases, leaving 10 bases between them. The CDR3: CASSFSGNSGANVLTF. Here the CDR3 DNA reads TGTGCCAGCAGTTTTTCCGGGAACTCTGGGGCCAACGTCCTGACTTTC.

This clonotype has more than one count but fewer than ten. CDR3 in amino acids: CASSMGHHHSDTQYF. The CDR3 region has the DNA TGTGCCAGCAGCATGGGACACCACCATTCGGATACGCAGTATTTT. The rearrangement links TRBV5-5 to TRBJ2-3; D is perhaps TRBD1 (6 bases). Germline values: CDR1 SGHKS, CDR2 YYEKEE (reference sequence). CDR3 length: 15 amino acids. V lost 4 bases, J lost 6 bases, and 18 bases lay in between.

The CDR3 DNA follows: TGTGCCAGCAGTGCCGGGACTAGCGGGAGAGGATGGCAAGAGACCCAGTACTTC. It translates to CASSAGTSGRGWQETQYF. The rearrangement links TRBV12-3 or TRBV12-4 to TRBJ2-5; 14 bases are a match to TRBD2. Losses at the gene ends were 5 bases for V and 2 bases for J; bases not matched to a gene: 10. The CDR3 is made up of 18 amino acids.

The sample holds many counts of this clonotype. The chain has TRBV24-1 and TRBJ1-2, with D unclear. This CDR3 region has 13 residues. V lost 9 bases and J lost 4, with 14 bases in between. Germline V lookup: CDR1 KGHDR, CDR2 SFDVKD. CDR3 sequence: CATAQRNGYGYTF. In DNA, the CDR3 is TGTGCCACCGCTCAACGGAACGGCTATGGCTACACCTTC.

This clonotype has more than one count but fewer than ten. This chain joins TRBV12-3 or TRBV12-4 and TRBJ2-7, with D uncertain. The CDR3 sequence is 15 residues long. Trimming left V 3 bases short and J 0 bases short, with 12 bases between. CDR3 DNA sequence: TGTGCCAGCAGTTTCGGCGACATTGTCTCCTACGAGCAGTACTTC. Protein sequence: CASSFGDIVSYEQYF.

This clonotype has a count of ten or more. The gene calls are TRBV5-5 and TRBJ2-2; weak D call: TRBD1 (6 bases). CDR3 length equals 15 residues. Germline loops: CDR1 SGHKS, CDR2 YYEKEE (reference sequence). Between the trimmed V and J ends, which lost 7 bases and 2 bases, there was a span of 15 bases. CDR3 bases: TGTGCCAGCGCGCTACGGGACATTAACACCGGGGAGCTGTTTTTT. This encodes CASALRDINTGELFF.

This clonotype was detected only a few times. V is TRBV20-1 and J is TRBJ2-7; 7 bases fit TRBD2. Losses at the gene ends were 0 bases for V and 3 bases for J; bases not matched to a gene: 2. CDR1 is DFQATT, CDR2 SNEGSKA, per germline (reference sequence). The CDR3 totals 13 residues. The CDR3 bases are TGCAGTGCTAGAGATCCTAGCGGCTACGAGCAGTACGTC. It encodes CSARDPSGYEQYV.

This clonotype was seen only a few times. The V call is TRBV3-1, the J call TRBJ2-1; 9 bases match TRBD2. Germline V gene sequence: CDR1 LGHDT, CDR2 YNNKEL (reference sequence). The CDR3 is 14 amino acids. V was clipped by 4 bases and J by 5 bases; unmatched bases: 3. CDR3 nucleotide sequence: TGTGCCAGCAGCCGACTAGCGGTCGACAATGAGCAGTTCTTC. It translates to CASSRLAVDNEQFF.

In its sample, this clonotype was seen many times. The J gene is TRBJ1-4, the V gene TRBV12-3 or TRBV12-4; 8 positions match TRBD1. V shed 5 bases and J 6 bases; nucleotides not matched to a gene: 5. The CDR3 totals 14 residues. CDR3 DNA: TGTGCCAGCAGTCTGGGACAGGCTTATGAAAAACTGTTTTTT. This sequence encodes CASSLGQAYEKLFF.